This T cell receptor (beta chain) is drawn from a study of early stage breast cancer tumors. Across the study: Samples were sequenced at roughly 10-fold average coverage.

Each sample had two DNA replicates, about 0.47 ug blood or about 1.5 ug tissue. Profiled with immunoSEQ multiplex PCR; TCRdb holds only in-frame clones, not every one. The sample comprises approximately 20,000 clones, more than 70% of which are singletons, and approximately 1.8% rests with the top ten. Germline V lookup: CDR1 SEHNR, CDR2 FQNEAQ (reference sequence). Trimming removed 5 bases at V and 4 bases at J, with 12 bases between. The CDR3 loop spans 15 amino acids. A word on this clone: Its antigen is not identified.

Regarding the study as a whole: Functional markers like CD4, CD8 and FOXP3 were missed in bulk sequencing. Most shared enriched TCRB sequences were commonly generated ones.

The chain couples TRBV7-9 to TRBJ2-6; possibly TRBD1 for D (6 bases). Sequences were obtained from blood. This receptor was taken from a person between 65 and 79 years old with breast cancer. The CDR3 coding sequence is TGTGCCAGCAGCGCGTGGGGGCGAGGGGCCAACGTCCTGACTTTC. Its protein is CASSAWGRGANVLTF.